This T cell receptor beta chain was documented in a study of blood T cell repertoires in COVID-19. For the study at large: In each case, the material was cDNA or gDNA derived from T cells, B-cell-depleted T cells, or PBMCs.

Deletions cut 4 bases from V and 3 bases from J, with 9 bases between. The CDR3 consists of 13 residues. Germline lookup yields CDR1 MNHEY and CDR2 SVGAGI. Data came from immunoSEQ multiplex PCR; TCRdb stores just in-frame clones and leaves some out. Found here are some 250,000 clones, over 75% of them singletons; the top ten hold approximately 0.7%. The sequence was collected from a human donor in a cohort sampled during active COVID-19. Source material: peripheral blood. The chain is built from TRBV6-5 and TRBJ1-1; tentatively, D is TRBD1 (5 bases). The CDR3 protein is CASSFGAYTEAFF. The CDR3, as DNA: TGTGCCAGCAGTTTTGGGGCCTACACTGAAGCTTTCTTT.